This TCR beta chain comes out of a study of regulatory T cells in long-lasting Graves disease. Study-wide results and caveats: Accuracy may have been reduced by the small sample size.

This clonotype has just a few counts. The antigen is undetermined. The time point was: newly diagnosed GD, antithyroid drugs for less than 3 months. PBMC RNA was the source of the TCR library. V was cut by 6 bases and J by 1 base, with 15 bases left in between. The germline V gene encodes CDR1 SEHNR and CDR2 FQNEAQ (reference sequence). CDR3 length: 15 residues. The authors built TCR beta libraries using iRepertoire HTBI primers and Arm-PCR of CDR3 regions. TCRdb reprocessed the multiplex PCR reads with MiXCR, giving one entry per CDR3 protein. The profile covers some 250,000 distinct CDR3 sequences, with around 18% appearing a single time and 13% to 15% taken by the ten largest. This sample also belongs to another study, concerning T cells in Graves' hyperthyroidism and ophthalmopathy. That publication notes: First-round RT-PCR with HTBI primers amplified the TCR CDR3 region. Among thyroid clonotypes expanded above 0.001, most also appeared in blood. In the analysis, a 13 V-J model separated ophthalmopathy from stable hyperthyroidism.

The rearrangement links TRBV7-9 to TRBJ1-1; a possible D gene is TRBD1 (6 bases). This clonotype originated in a woman under 40 with Graves disease. The specimen comprised peripheral blood mononuclear cells (PBMCs), sampled at new diagnosis, from a patient treated with antithyroid drugs. The CDR3 reads CASRGGGSGNTEAFF. Here the CDR3 DNA reads TGTGCCAGCAGGGGGGGGGGCAGCGGGAACACTGAAGCTTTCTTT.